The present TCR beta chain was sequenced within a study of OX40 agonist ivuxolimab in advanced cancers. V lost 4 bases, J lost 4 bases, and 6 bases stayed unmatched. CDR1 SGHNT and CDR2 YYREEE come from the germline V gene (reference sequence). This CDR3 region has 14 residues. This table comes from immunoSEQ multiplex PCR, and its TCRdb copy is limited to in-frame clones, with some not included. The sample yields over 60,000 clones, about 82% seen once. The source is an adult with an advanced solid tumor such as melanoma, head and neck, liver or kidney cancer. The V call is TRBV5-4, the J call TRBJ1-1; TRBD1 matches 8 bases. The sample in question was CD4+ or CD8+ T cells sorted from blood, obtained in a trial of the OX40 agonist ivuxolimab. The CDR3, as DNA: TGTGCCAGCAGCCAACCAGGGGGCCGCACTGAAGCTTTCTTT. Protein sequence: CASSQPGGRTEAFF.